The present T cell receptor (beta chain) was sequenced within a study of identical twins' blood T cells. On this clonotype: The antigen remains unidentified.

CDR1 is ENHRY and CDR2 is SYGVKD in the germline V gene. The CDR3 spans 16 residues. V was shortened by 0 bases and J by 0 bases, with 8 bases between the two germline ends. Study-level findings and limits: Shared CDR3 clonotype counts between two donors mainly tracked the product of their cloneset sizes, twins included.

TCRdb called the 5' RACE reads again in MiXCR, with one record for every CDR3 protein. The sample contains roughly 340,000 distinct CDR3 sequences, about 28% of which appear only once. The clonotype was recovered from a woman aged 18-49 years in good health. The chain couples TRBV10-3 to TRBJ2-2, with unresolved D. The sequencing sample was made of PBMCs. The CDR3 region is CAISESSGPNTGELFF. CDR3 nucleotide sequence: TGTGCCATCAGTGAGTCGAGTGGTCCGAACACCGGGGAGCTGTTTTTT.